This T cell receptor beta chain was sequenced in a study of early T cells in non-severe SARS-CoV-2 infection. TCRdb called the 5' RACE reads again in MiXCR, with one record for every CDR3 protein. The sample includes tens of thousands of distinct CDR3 sequences, about 9.4% of them seen just once. J gave up 0 bases and V 2 bases, and 8 bases lay outside the gene matches. Germline V CDR1 and CDR2: DFQATT, SNEGSKA (reference sequence). The CDR3 sequence is 17 residues long. The specimen was whole blood. The sequence was collected from an adult who was a healthcare worker with PCR-confirmed SARS-CoV-2 infection or an uninfected control (not recorded which). The V gene is TRBV20-1, the J gene TRBJ2-2, with TRBD1 identical over 8 bases. CDR3 sequence: CSARSGTGAANTGELFF. In DNA form, the CDR3 reads TGCAGTGCTAGATCCGGGACAGGAGCCGCGAACACCGGGGAGCTGTTTTTT.